Only a few counts were recorded for the clone carrying this TCR beta chain. Its antigen is not known. This CDR3 is 15 amino acids long. The germline gives CDR1 MDHEN, CDR2 SYDVKM. V was pared by 3 bases and J by 8 bases, with 9 bases of the junction left unmatched. The data belong to a study of T cells in Graves' hyperthyroidism and ophthalmopathy. RNA transcripts gave rise to amplified TCR beta CDR3 regions. A set of HTBI primers served as the primers for a first-round RT-PCR of the TCR CDR3. One entry per CDR3 protein results from TCRdb running MiXCR on the multiplex PCR reads. The sample records fewer than 350,000 distinct CDR3 sequences, about 20% being singletons. Study results and caveats: Blood also carried most thyroid clonotypes expanded above 0.001.

The sequence was collected from a woman in her forties or fifties with Graves' hyperthyroidism. The chain recombines TRBV28 with TRBJ2-2, with TRBD2 matching 7 bases. The source material was blood. CDR3 DNA: TGTGCCAGCAGTTTGCCCCGGACCGGGGGGGGGGAGCTGTTTTTT. Protein product: CASSLPRTGGGELFF.